This T cell receptor beta chain was profiled in a study of control samples from healthy donors and cancer patients. The ends were cut back, 5 bases at V and 4 bases at J, with 17 bases in the middle. This CDR3 contains 15 residues. The germline V gene has CDR1 SGHDN and CDR2 FVKESK. Sequenced by immunoSEQ multiplex PCR; TCRdb stores in-frame clones only, minus some. The sample records about 170,000 clones, around 91% being singletons. This sequence joins TRBV14 and TRBJ2-5, with D tentatively TRBD1 (6 bases). Sample: blood. This sequence originates from a woman in her 30s in good health. The CDR3: CASSTGQGIGETQYF. The DNA for the CDR3 is TGTGCCAGCAGCACCGGCCAGGGGATAGGAGAGACCCAGTACTTC.